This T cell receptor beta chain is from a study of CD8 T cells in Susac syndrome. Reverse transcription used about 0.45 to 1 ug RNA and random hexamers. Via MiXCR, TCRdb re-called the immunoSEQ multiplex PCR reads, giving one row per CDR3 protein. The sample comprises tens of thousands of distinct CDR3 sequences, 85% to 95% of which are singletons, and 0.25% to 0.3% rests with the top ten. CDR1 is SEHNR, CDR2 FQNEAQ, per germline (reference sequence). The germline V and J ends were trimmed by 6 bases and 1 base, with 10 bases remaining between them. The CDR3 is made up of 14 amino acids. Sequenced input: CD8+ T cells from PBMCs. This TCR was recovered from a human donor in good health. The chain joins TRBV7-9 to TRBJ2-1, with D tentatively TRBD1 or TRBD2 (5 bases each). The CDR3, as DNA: TGTGCCAGCAGGTGGGACGGGTCCTACAATGAGCAGTTCTTC. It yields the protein CASRWDGSYNEQFF.